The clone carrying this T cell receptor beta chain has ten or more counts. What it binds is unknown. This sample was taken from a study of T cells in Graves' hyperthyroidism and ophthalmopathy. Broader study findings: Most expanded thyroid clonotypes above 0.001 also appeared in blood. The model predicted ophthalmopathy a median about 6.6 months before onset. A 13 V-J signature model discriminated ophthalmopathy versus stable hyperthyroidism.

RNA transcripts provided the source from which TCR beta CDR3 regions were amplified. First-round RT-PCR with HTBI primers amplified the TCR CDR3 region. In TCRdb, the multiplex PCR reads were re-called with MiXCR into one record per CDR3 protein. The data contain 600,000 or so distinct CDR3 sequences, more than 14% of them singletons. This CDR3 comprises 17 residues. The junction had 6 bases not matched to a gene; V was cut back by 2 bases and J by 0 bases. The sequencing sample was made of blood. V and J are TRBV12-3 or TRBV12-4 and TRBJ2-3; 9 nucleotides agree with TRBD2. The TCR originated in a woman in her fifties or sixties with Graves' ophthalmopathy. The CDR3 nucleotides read TGTGCCAGCAGTTTATCGACTAGCGGCTTAAGCACAGATACGCAGTATTTT. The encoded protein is CASSLSTSGLSTDTQYF.